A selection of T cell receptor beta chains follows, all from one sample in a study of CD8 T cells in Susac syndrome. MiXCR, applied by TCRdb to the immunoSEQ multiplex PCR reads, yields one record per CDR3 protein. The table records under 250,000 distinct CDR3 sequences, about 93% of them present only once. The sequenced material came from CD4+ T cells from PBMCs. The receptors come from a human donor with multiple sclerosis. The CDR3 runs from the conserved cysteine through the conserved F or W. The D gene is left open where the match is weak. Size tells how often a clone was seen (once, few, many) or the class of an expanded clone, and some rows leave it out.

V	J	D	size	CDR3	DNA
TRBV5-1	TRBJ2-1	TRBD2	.	CASSLSPSGTYNEQFF	TGCGCCAGCAGCTTATCGCCTAGCGGTACCTACAATGAGCAGTTCTTC
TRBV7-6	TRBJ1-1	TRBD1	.	CASSFGTGRNTEAFF	TGTGCCAGCAGCTTTGGGACAGGGCGGAACACTGAAGCTTTCTTT
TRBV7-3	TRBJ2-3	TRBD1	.	CASSLNPGTGWSDTQYF	TGTGCCAGCAGCTTAAATCCCGGGACAGGATGGTCGGATACGCAGTATTTT
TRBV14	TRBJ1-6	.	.	CASGQWNSPLHF	TGTGCCAGCGGACAGTGGAATTCACCCCTCCACTTT
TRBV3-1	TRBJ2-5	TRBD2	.	CASSQDGGGLAGEEYF	TGTGCCAGCAGCCAAGATGGTGGGGGACTAGCGGGGGAGGAGTACTTC
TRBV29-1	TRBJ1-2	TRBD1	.	CSVDETGLGGYTF	TGCAGCGTTGATGAGACAGGGTTGGGTGGCTACACCTTC
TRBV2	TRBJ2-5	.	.	CASSAEETQYF	TGTGCCAGCAGTGCGGAAGAGACCCAGTACTTC
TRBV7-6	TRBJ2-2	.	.	CASRQGLGAGELFF	TGTGCCAGCAGACAGGGATTAGGGGCCGGGGAGCTGTTTTTT
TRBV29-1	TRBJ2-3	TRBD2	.	CSVDRDTFGRGSTDTQYF	TGCAGCGTTGACAGGGATACTTTTGGGAGGGGTAGCACAGATACGCAGTATTTT
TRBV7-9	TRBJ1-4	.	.	CASSLGSGLIEKLFF	TGTGCCAGCAGCTTAGGGTCAGGGCTTATTGAAAAACTGTTTTTT
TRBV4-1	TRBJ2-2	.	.	CASSQDEVTGELFF	TGCGCCAGCAGCCAAGATGAGGTCACCGGGGAGCTGTTTTTT
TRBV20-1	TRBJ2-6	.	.	CSATDGFGANVLTF	TGCAGTGCTACGGACGGATTCGGGGCCAACGTCCTGACTTTC
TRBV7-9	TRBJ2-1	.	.	CASLPMGSGDNEQFF	TGTGCCAGCCTTCCGATGGGTTCTGGGGACAATGAGCAGTTCTTC
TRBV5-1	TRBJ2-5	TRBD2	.	CASSLGPSGGEETQYF	TGCGCCAGCAGCTTGGGTCCTAGCGGGGGGGAAGAGACCCAGTACTTC
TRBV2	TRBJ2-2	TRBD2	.	CASRSGSGGVNTGELFF	TGTGCCAGCAGGTCAGGAAGCGGGGGGGTGAACACCGGGGAGCTGTTTTTT
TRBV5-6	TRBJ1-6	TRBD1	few	CASSLVQGYNSPLHF	TGTGCCAGCAGCTTGGTACAGGGGTATAATTCACCCCTCCACTTT
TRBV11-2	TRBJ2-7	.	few	CASSLFHRPGSSYEQYF	TGTGCCAGCAGCTTATTTCACCGGCCAGGGAGCTCCTACGAGCAGTACTTC
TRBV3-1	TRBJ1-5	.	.	CASSIRGGSQPQHF	TGTGCCAGCAGCATAAGGGGGGGCAGTCAGCCCCAGCATTTT
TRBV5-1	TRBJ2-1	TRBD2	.	CASSLGITTSVAYNEQFF	TGCGCCAGCAGCTTGGGGATAACGACTAGCGTGGCCTACAATGAGCAGTTCTTC
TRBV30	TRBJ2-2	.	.	CAWKGATNTGELFF	TGTGCCTGGAAAGGGGCAACAAACACCGGGGAGCTGTTTTTT
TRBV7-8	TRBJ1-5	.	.	CASSLRDRQLNQPQHF	TGTGCCAGCAGTCTACGGGACCGACAGCTCAATCAGCCCCAGCATTTT
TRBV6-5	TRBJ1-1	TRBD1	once	CASSPNRGARTEAFF	TGTGCCAGCAGTCCTAACAGGGGCGCTAGAACTGAAGCTTTCTTT
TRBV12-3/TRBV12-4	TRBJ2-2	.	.	CASSLMGPKLFF	TGTGCCAGCAGTTTAATGGGTCCCAAGCTGTTTTTT
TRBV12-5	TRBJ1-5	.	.	CASGSARGGNQPQHF	TGTGCTAGTGGTTCTGCCAGGGGAGGCAATCAGCCCCAGCATTTT
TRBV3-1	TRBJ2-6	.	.	CASSQYSPGDLTF	TGTGCCAGCAGCCAATACTCCCCAGGGGACCTGACTTTC
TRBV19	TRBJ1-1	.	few	CASSSAVNTEAFF	TGTGCCAGTAGCAGCGCCGTGAACACTGAAGCTTTCTTT
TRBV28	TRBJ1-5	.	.	CASSQTHQPQHF	TGTGCCAGCAGCCAGACACACCAGCCCCAGCATTTT
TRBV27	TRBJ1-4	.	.	CASRDDSAEKLFF	TGTGCCAGCAGAGACGACAGTGCTGAAAAACTGTTTTTT
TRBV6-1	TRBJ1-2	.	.	CASSDWTTNYGYTF	TGTGCCAGCAGTGATTGGACTACTAACTATGGCTACACCTTC
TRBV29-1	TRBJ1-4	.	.	CSVEDNEKLFF	TGCAGCGTTGAGGATAATGAAAAACTGTTTTTT
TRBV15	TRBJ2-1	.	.	CATSGALDHNEQFF	TGTGCCACCAGCGGGGCACTGGACCACAATGAGCAGTTCTTC
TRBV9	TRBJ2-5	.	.	CASSVAGLQETQYF	TGTGCCAGCAGCGTAGCTGGATTACAAGAGACCCAGTACTTC
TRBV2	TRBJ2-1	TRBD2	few	CASSEARLAGESEQFF	TGTGCCAGCAGTGAAGCACGACTAGCGGGAGAAAGTGAGCAGTTCTTC
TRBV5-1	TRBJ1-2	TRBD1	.	CASSLGPGQGHGYTF	TGCGCCAGCAGCTTGGGGCCGGGACAGGGGCACGGCTACACCTTC
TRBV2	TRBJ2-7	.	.	CASSEVVQQYF	TGTGCCAGCAGTGAGGTGGTACAGCAGTACTTC
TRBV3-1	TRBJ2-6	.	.	CASRPFGPSSSGANVLTF	TGTGCCAGCAGACCATTCGGGCCCTCCTCCTCTGGGGCCAACGTCCTGACTTTC
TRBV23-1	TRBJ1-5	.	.	CASSQSTSQPQHF	TGCGCCAGCAGTCAATCGACGTCTCAGCCCCAGCATTTT
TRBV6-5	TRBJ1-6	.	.	CASSYEGGSYNSPLHF	TGTGCCAGCAGTTACGAGGGTGGATCCTATAATTCACCCCTCCACTTT
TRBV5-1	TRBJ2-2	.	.	CASSLEPPTFTGFAGELFF	TGCGCCAGCAGCTTGGAGCCCCCTACCTTTACAGGGTTTGCCGGGGAGCTGTTTTTT
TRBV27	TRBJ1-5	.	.	CASSPSSMRGNQPQHF	TGTGCCAGCAGTCCCTCGTCGATGCGAGGGAATCAGCCCCAGCATTTT
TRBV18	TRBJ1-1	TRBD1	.	CASCDVGGQVGANTEAFF	TGTGCCAGCTGCGACGTGGGGGGACAGGTTGGGGCGAACACTGAAGCTTTCTTT
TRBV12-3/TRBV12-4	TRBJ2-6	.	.	CASSLMAASGANVLTF	TGTGCCAGCAGTTTGATGGCTGCCTCTGGGGCCAACGTCCTGACTTTC
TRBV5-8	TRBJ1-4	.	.	CASSLVGVREKLFF	TGTGCCAGCAGCTTAGTCGGGGTTCGGGAAAAACTGTTTTTT
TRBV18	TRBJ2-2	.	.	CASSPTGTGTGELFF	TGTGCCAGCTCACCAACGGGAACGGGGACCGGGGAGCTGTTTTTT
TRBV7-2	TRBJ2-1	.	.	CASSSQTLANEQFF	TGTGCCAGCAGCTCCCAGACTCTCGCCAATGAGCAGTTCTTC
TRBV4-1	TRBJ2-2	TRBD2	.	CASSQASGGAVDTGELFF	TGCGCCAGCAGCCAAGCTAGCGGGGGGGCCGTCGACACCGGGGAGCTGTTTTTT
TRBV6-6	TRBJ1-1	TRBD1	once	CAGRTGERGTEAFF	TGTGCCGGGCGGACAGGGGAGAGGGGCACTGAAGCTTTCTTT